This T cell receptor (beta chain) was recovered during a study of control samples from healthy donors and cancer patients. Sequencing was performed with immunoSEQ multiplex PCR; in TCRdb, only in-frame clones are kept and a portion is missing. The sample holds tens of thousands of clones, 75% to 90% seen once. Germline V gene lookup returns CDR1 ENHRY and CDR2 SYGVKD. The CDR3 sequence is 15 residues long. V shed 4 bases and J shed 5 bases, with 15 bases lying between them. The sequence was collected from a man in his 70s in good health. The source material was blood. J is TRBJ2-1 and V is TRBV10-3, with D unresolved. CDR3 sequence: CAISAGSSIDNEQFF. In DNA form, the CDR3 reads TGTGCCATCAGTGCGGGCAGTTCTATAGACAATGAGCAGTTCTTC.